This TCR beta chain came from a study of blood T cell repertoires in COVID-19. In Seattle, patients joined the study during active infection and were tracked longitudinally. There are a few counts of this clone. The protocol was immunoSEQ multiplex PCR, while the TCRdb copy is restricted to in-frame clones and leaves out a portion. This table has roughly 100,000 clones, approximately 86% appearing once. Between the trimmed V and J ends, which lost 5 bases and 0 bases, there was a span of 13 bases. Per the germline V gene, CDR1 is MNHEY and CDR2 is SVGEGT. The CDR3 runs 16 residues. What was sequenced was peripheral blood. This sequence joins TRBV6-2 or TRBV6-3 and TRBJ2-2, with D unresolved. The TCR originated in a woman aged 50 to 60 with COVID-19, enrolled during active disease. CDR3 sequence (DNA): TGTGCCAGCAGTCCCGCCAAGCCTACGAACACCGGGGAGCTGTTTTTT. It is translated as CASSPAKPTNTGELFF.